Following are 27 T cell receptor beta chains from one sample sequenced in a study of blood T cell repertoires in COVID-19. Clones were sequenced by immunoSEQ multiplex PCR, and TCRdb holds only the in-frame ones, with some missing. Here the sample spans 65,000 to 95,000 clones, approximately 80% being singletons. Sequencing was done on a sample of peripheral blood. The source is a man older than 75 with active or convalescent COVID-19.

The rearrangement joins TRBV6-5 to TRBJ1-3; D is uncertain. Trimming took 0 bases from V and 4 from J, leaving 7 bases between them. CDR1 and CDR2 from the germline V gene are MNHEY and SVGAGI. This CDR3 has 14 residues. Written as DNA, the CDR3 is TGTGCCAGCAGTTACTCCAATCCCGGAAACACCATATATTTT. The encoded protein is CASSYSNPGNTIYF.

This chain links TRBV5-1 with TRBJ1-2, with no clear D. In germline, CDR1 is SGHRS, CDR2 YFSETQ. This CDR3 comprises 14 residues. V lost 2 bases to trimming and J lost 6 bases, with 14 bases between them. This CDR3 is CASSFRQDGDGYTF. The CDR3 bases are TGCGCCAGCAGCTTCCGGCAGGACGGGGATGGCTACACCTTC.

This chain uses TRBV19 with TRBJ2-1, with 10 bases aligning to TRBD2. The CDR3 extends over 16 amino acids. The V segment lost 9 bases and the J segment 6 bases; nucleotides outside the gene matches: 14. The germline gives CDR1 LNHDA, CDR2 SQIVND (reference sequence). The CDR3: CASKRTGTSAVNEQFF. The CDR3 DNA follows: TGTGCCAGCAAGCGCACCGGGACTAGCGCCGTCAATGAGCAGTTCTTC.

The rearrangement joins TRBV5-1 to TRBJ1-2, with 8 bases fitting TRBD1. This CDR3 contains 14 residues. CDR1 is SGHRS, CDR2 YFSETQ, per germline. J lost 7 bases, V lost 5 bases, and 10 bases had no gene match. CDR3 in DNA: TGCGCCAGCAGGCCGACAGGGGTAGTTGGTGGCTACACCTTC. This translates into CASRPTGVVGGYTF.

The chain uses TRBV27 and TRBJ1-1; D remains ambiguous. The V gene lost 5 bases and the J gene lost 3 bases, with 10 bases spanning the gap. The CDR3 sequence is 13 residues long. The germline gives CDR1 MNHEY, CDR2 SMNVEV (reference sequence). The CDR3, as DNA: TGTGCCAGCAGTCTCAGAACACACACTGAAGCTTTCTTT. Protein sequence: CASSLRTHTEAFF.

V gene TRBV30 combines with J gene TRBJ2-6, with D tentatively TRBD2 (5 bases). The V end lost 2 bases, the J end lost 0 bases, and 8 bases lay between the germline ends. Germline V gives CDR1 GTSNPN, CDR2 SVGIG (reference sequence). The CDR3 totals 15 residues. CDR3 protein: CAWSPRGSGANVLTF. Here the CDR3 DNA reads TGTGCCTGGAGTCCCCGGGGCTCTGGGGCCAACGTCCTGACTTTC.

This chain joins TRBV6-2 or TRBV6-3 and TRBJ2-3; D uncertain. The CDR3 loop spans 15 amino acids. With 2 bases removed from V and 1 base from J, the gap between germline ends came to 10 bases. Per germline, CDR1 MNHEY and CDR2 SVGEGT. CDR3 in amino acids: CASSYRVVGTDTQYF. In DNA, the CDR3 is TGTGCCAGCAGTTACCGGGTAGTTGGCACAGATACGCAGTATTTT.

The table lists this clone with a few counts. In nucleotides, the CDR3 is TGTGCCAGCAGTTTCCTAAGCACAGATACGCAGTATTTT. This sequence encodes CASSFLSTDTQYF. The chain employs TRBV12-3 or TRBV12-4 and TRBJ2-3, with unresolved D. The germline V and J ends were trimmed by 3 bases and 0 bases, with 4 bases remaining between them. The CDR3 covers 13 residues.

This clone is a singleton in its sample. This chain joins TRBV6-5 and TRBJ2-3; perhaps TRBD2 as D (5 bases). The CDR3 is made up of 10 amino acids. Per the germline V gene, CDR1 is MNHEY and CDR2 is SVGAGI. Trimming left V 7 bases short and J 8 bases short, with 7 bases between. CDR3 amino acids: CASTGGTQYF. In nucleotides, the CDR3 is TGTGCCAGCACTGGAGGTACGCAGTATTTT.

The gene calls are TRBV10-2 and TRBJ2-7, with 7 positions matching TRBD1. Germline V gene data show CDR1 as WSHSY and CDR2 as SAAADI. This CDR3 has 13 amino acids. The V and J ends lost 6 bases and 3 bases, in that order; junction bases with no gene match: 5. The CDR3 sequence: CASRLGQNYEQYV. The DNA of the CDR3 is TGCGCCAGCAGACTGGGACAGAACTACGAGCAGTACGTC.

This chain uses TRBV28 with TRBJ2-1; TRBD2 matches at 9 bases. With V trimmed by 8 bases and J by 9 bases, 11 bases remained unmatched. This CDR3 has 14 residues. The V gene's germline CDR1 is MDHEN and CDR2 SYDVKM. The CDR3 DNA reads as TGTGCCAGCCGGACCCACGCGGGGGGGAGTGAGCAGTTCTTC. Protein: CASRTHAGGSEQFF.

The chain combines TRBV7-9 with TRBJ2-1; 11 bases match TRBD2. V lost 2 bases and J lost 8; bases outside the gene matches: 2. Germline V gene data show CDR1 as SEHNR and CDR2 as FQNEAQ (reference sequence). CDR3 length: 14 residues. DNA of the CDR3: TGTGCCAGCAGCTTAACTAGCGGGAGACATGAGCAGTTCTTC. Protein sequence: CASSLTSGRHEQFF.

This chain joins TRBV6-5 and TRBJ1-1; weak D call: TRBD1 (5 bases). The CDR3 extends over 14 amino acids. From germline, CDR1 is MNHEY and CDR2 SVGAGI. Trimming stripped 6 bases from V and 4 bases from J, with 15 bases between. The CDR3 loop is CASRLGGTGTEAFF. For the CDR3, the DNA is TGTGCCAGCAGGTTAGGAGGGACCGGCACTGAAGCTTTCTTT.

The genes are TRBV7-3 and TRBJ2-6; 7 bases are a match to TRBD1. Germline V CDR1 and CDR2: SGHTA, FQGTGA. V shed 4 bases and J 0 bases; nucleotides not matched to a gene: 6. The CDR3 is made up of 17 amino acids. CDR3 sequence: CASSSRDSPSGANVLTF. The CDR3 coding sequence is TGTGCCAGCAGCTCCCGGGACAGCCCCTCTGGGGCCAACGTCCTGACTTTC.

The chain is built from TRBV5-1 and TRBJ2-2; TRBD1 matches at 7 bases. The V gene's germline CDR1 is SGHRS and CDR2 YFSETQ. V gave up 4 bases and J gave up 0 bases; unmatched junction bases: 6. CDR3 size: 16 residues. The CDR3 DNA follows: TGCGCCAGCAGCAAGGGGGCAATTACGAACACCGGGGAGCTGTTTTTT. Residues: CASSKGAITNTGELFF.

The chain carries TRBV11-2 and TRBJ1-1, with unresolved D. This CDR3 region has 12 residues. The ends were cut back, 5 bases at V and 3 bases at J, with 7 bases in the middle. Germline CDR1 SGHAT, CDR2 FQNNGV. This chain's CDR3 is CASSTRDTEAFF. CDR3 in DNA: TGTGCCAGCAGCACCCGGGACACTGAAGCTTTCTTT.

The chain recombines TRBV10-3 with TRBJ1-5, with TRBD1 matching 8 bases. The CDR3 has 14 residues. Germline values: CDR1 ENHRY, CDR2 SYGVKD. V shed 3 bases, J shed 5 bases, and the junction held 3 bases outside the gene matches. In DNA form, the CDR3 reads TGTGCCATCAGTGAAGAGGACAGGGATCAGCCCCAGCATTTT. Translating it yields CAISEEDRDQPQHF.

V usage is TRBV24-1 and J usage is TRBJ1-3; D uncertain. Trimming removed 12 bases at V and 7 bases at J, with 27 bases between. Germline assignment: CDR1 KGHDR and CDR2 SFDVKD. This CDR3 has 16 residues. The CDR3, as DNA: TGTGCCGCTTCTACCGAATGGGTCTGGACTTGGAACACCATATATTTT. Translation: CAASTEWVWTWNTIYF.

V gene TRBV5-6 combines with J gene TRBJ1-5; perhaps TRBD1 as D (6 bases). This CDR3 has 15 amino acids. Trimming pared 4 bases from V and 0 bases from J, leaving 11 bases between. Germline values: CDR1 SGHDT, CDR2 YYEEEE. For the CDR3, the DNA is TGTGCCAGCAGCGAAAGCAGGGGTAGCAATCAGCCCCAGCATTTT. Translating it yields CASSESRGSNQPQHF.

This clone showed up just a few times. Other nucleotide sequences from this sample produce the same CDR3. The chain carries TRBV19 and TRBJ2-6; a possible D gene is TRBD1 (6 bases). Trimming cost V 4 bases and J 2 bases, with 9 bases left between them. CDR1 is LNHDA, CDR2 SQIVND, per germline (reference sequence). This CDR3 is built from 15 residues. The CDR3: CASSTRGPGANVLTF. CDR3 DNA sequence: TGTGCCAGTAGTACCAGGGGTCCTGGGGCCAACGTCCTGACTTTC.

This clone showed up just a few times. This rearrangement joins TRBV6-5 to TRBJ2-7, with 7 nucleotides matching TRBD2. There are 13 residues in the CDR3. Looked up from germline, CDR1 is MNHEY and CDR2 is SVGAGI. The V and J ends lost 10 bases and 6 bases, in that order; junction bases with no gene match: 12. The CDR3 region is CATREFGFSEQYV. The CDR3 DNA follows: TGTGCCACGCGGGAGTTCGGTTTCAGCGAGCAGTACGTC.

The chain carries TRBV19 and TRBJ1-6; possibly TRBD1 for D (6 bases). Trimming took 5 bases from V and 7 from J, leaving 18 bases between them. CDR1 LNHDA and CDR2 SQIVND come from the germline V gene (reference sequence). The CDR3 spans 16 residues. CDR3 residues: CASSPRGGAANSPLHF. As DNA, the CDR3 is TGTGCCAGTAGTCCTCGTGGGGGGGCGGCGAATTCACCCCTCCACTTT.

The rearrangement links TRBV21-1 to TRBJ2-7; the DNA was not compared with TRBD2, the D call given in the table. TRBV21-1 is an annotated pseudogene. CDR3 length equals 12 residues. CDR3 in amino acids: CASSSRLDGQYV. CDR3 in DNA: TGTGCCAGTTCCTCCAGACTGGATGGGCAGTACGTC.

The V and J genes are TRBV28 and TRBJ2-7; possibly TRBD1 for D (5 bases). CDR3 size: 12 residues. Trimming left V 5 bases short and J 2 bases short, with 7 bases between. Germline CDR1 and CDR2: MDHEN and SYDVKM. For the CDR3, the DNA is TGTGCCAGCAGTGGACAACCCTACGAGCAGTACGTC. Protein: CASSGQPYEQYV.

This clone was recorded only once. This sequence joins TRBV29-1 and TRBJ2-1; TRBD2 agrees at 7 bases. The CDR3 contains 14 residues. V was pared by 4 bases and J by 4 bases, with 7 bases of the junction left unmatched. CDR1 and CDR2 (germline): SQVTM, ANQGSEA. The CDR3: CSVVGREQYNEQFF. The CDR3 DNA is TGCAGCGTTGTCGGGCGGGAGCAATACAATGAGCAGTTCTTC.

This chain uses TRBV5-1 with TRBJ1-4; a weak D match, TRBD1 (5 bases). Germline CDR1 is SGHRS and CDR2 is YFSETQ. V shed 1 base and J shed 4 bases, with 11 bases lying between them. The CDR3 totals 15 residues. CDR3 residues: CASSLRGDRNEKLFF. The CDR3, as DNA: TGCGCCAGCAGCTTGAGGGGCGACCGTAATGAAAAACTGTTTTTT.

On this clone: At the DNA level, this CDR3 is encoded by other sequences in the same sample as well. This chain links TRBV5-1 with TRBJ2-3; 14 positions agree with TRBD2. Germline CDR1 is SGHRS and CDR2 is YFSETQ. CDR3 size: 14 residues. V was clipped by 4 bases and J by 6 bases; unmatched bases: 1. The CDR3 DNA reads as TGCGCCAGCAGCCGGACTAGCGGGAGGGATACGCAGTATTTT. It encodes CASSRTSGRDTQYF.